This record concerns one T cell receptor (beta chain) sequence. This record comes from a study of T-cell reconstitution after alpha-beta-depleted transplantation in children. Per the germline V gene, CDR1 is ENHRY and CDR2 is SYGVKD. The CDR3 spans 15 residues. With 1 base clipped from V and 5 bases from J, the junction kept 8 bases outside the gene matches. It was with unique molecular identifiers that the TCRbeta library was prepared. TCRdb ran MiXCR on the PCR reads and lists one entry per CDR3 protein. Seen here are under 350,000 distinct CDR3 sequences, 9.9% observed once, and the top ten hold around 9.1%.

The chain uses TRBV10-3 and TRBJ2-7; 7 nucleotides align to TRBD1. The starting material was PBMCs from the stem cell graft donor, obtained from the stem cell graft. This TCR was recovered from a human donor who donated a stem cell graft to a child with SCID. CDR3 nucleotide sequence: TGTGCCATCAGTGAGTTGACAGGGATGCTGGACGAGCAGTACTTC. This codes for CAISELTGMLDEQYF.